This TCR beta chain appears in the sequencing data of a study of early T cells in non-severe SARS-CoV-2 infection. TCRdb redid the calling of the 5' RACE reads with MiXCR, one entry per CDR3 protein. The sample has 30,000 or so distinct CDR3 sequences, roughly 6% seen once. This clonotype was seen many times. The CDR3 is made up of 14 amino acids. The germline V gene encodes CDR1 SEHNR and CDR2 FQNEAQ (reference sequence). The V and J ends lost 7 bases and 4 bases, in that order; junction bases with no gene match: 6. This receptor was taken from an adult who was a healthcare worker with PCR-confirmed SARS-CoV-2 infection or an uninfected control (not recorded which). V and J are TRBV7-9 and TRBJ2-1; 8 nucleotides agree with TRBD2. The sequencing input was whole blood. CDR3 residues: CASTGSSGYNEQFF. In DNA, the CDR3 is TGTGCCAGCACTGGGTCTAGCGGGTACAATGAGCAGTTCTTC.